This T cell receptor (beta chain) is from a study of T-cell memory formation after mild COVID-19. Study background: The TCR clusters were mostly specific to one donor.

Concerning this clonotype: Its cognate antigen is unknown.

CDR1 is SGHAT and CDR2 is FQNNGV in the germline V gene. Trimming at V came to 1 base and at J to 9 bases, leaving 11 bases not matched to a gene. The CDR3 extends over 17 amino acids. TCRdb called the 5' RACE reads again in MiXCR, with one record for every CDR3 protein. The sample holds roughly 350,000 distinct CDR3 sequences; roughly 21% are singletons and the top ten take approximately 12%. Overall study findings and caveats: Later expanders leaned CD4+, whereas clones that contracted between day 15 and 85 were balanced CD4/CD8. Prior to infection, memory already included some responding clones, suggesting cross-reactive memory joined.

The J gene is TRBJ2-1, the V gene TRBV11-2, with TRBD2 identical over 11 bases. Sequenced sample: PBMCs or a T cell subset sorted from them (not recorded which). This TCR derives from an adult woman who had mild COVID-19 (a few samples of this study predate the infection). Cell type and time point are not known. The CDR3 nucleotides read TGTGCCAGCAGCTTAGCGTTCGATAGCGGGAGGGCCGTTGAGCAGTTCTTC. Translation: CASSLAFDSGRAVEQFF.